This TCR beta chain was documented in a study of somatic mutations in cytotoxic T cells in rheumatoid arthritis. General study results and limits: No multiple-comparison adjustment was applied to the slight TRBV07 underrepresentation in rheumatoid arthritis patients. In about an eighth of the roughly 60 patients, the largest CD8+ clone exceeded 20% of CD8+ cells.

Of the blood donors acting as healthy controls, 55% to 65% were female, and their median age was about 58 years (range roughly 20-70). CD4+ and CD8+ cells were isolated by positive magnetic bead selection, with purity checked by flow cytometry. Germline loops: CDR1 MNHNS, CDR2 SASEGT. CDR3 length equals 20 residues. J was trimmed by 8 bases and V by 0 bases; bases with no gene match: 17. Produced via immunoSEQ multiplex PCR; TCRdb's table is partial and in-frame only. The table includes some 20,000 clones, about 86% detected once. In regard to this clone: Antigen specificity is unknown.

Sequencing was performed on CD8+ T cells sorted from blood. This sequence originates from a woman between 50 and 59 years old in good health. The chain combines TRBV6-1 with TRBJ2-1, with 12 bases identical to TRBD2. Here the CDR3 reads CASSEAIFVSSGGARDEQFF. The CDR3 coding sequence is TGTGCCAGCAGTGAAGCGATCTTTGTGTCTAGCGGGGGGGCCAGGGATGAGCAGTTCTTC.